Listed below are T cell receptor beta chains from one sample, sequenced in a study of T cells expressing NK-cell markers. TCRdb reprocessed the 5' RACE reads and keeps a single row for each CDR3 protein, giving no DNA. Its table records a few hundred thousand distinct CDR3 sequences. Sequencing was carried out using blood T cells: a sorted CD56 or NKG2C T cell subset, CD4+ or CD8+ T cells, or bulk PBMC T cells (not recorded which). These TCRs come from a woman aged 50 to 65 in good health. Each CDR3 is given with its conserved first and last residue.

V gene	J gene	CDR3 protein
TRBV6-1	TRBJ2-3	CASSAGGQGVRNTQYF
TRBV4-1	TRBJ1-5	CASSQDALGTVNQPQHF
TRBV10-3	TRBJ1-1	CAIRGQGTVNTEAFF
TRBV11-2	TRBJ1-6	CASSLEVRGSSYNSPLHF
TRBV29-1	TRBJ2-3	CSVGFTSGMDTQYF
TRBV6-4	TRBJ2-1	CASSDSDRGTEQFF
TRBV6-6	TRBJ1-2	CASSYATSYYGYTF
TRBV9	TRBJ1-2	CASSVRTGGGYTF
TRBV6-5	TRBJ2-2	CASSRGTGGYTGELFF
TRBV4-1	TRBJ1-3	CASSPPGQGASGNTIYF
TRBV3-1	TRBJ1-3	CASSQGFRTGNTIYF
TRBV3-1	TRBJ2-1	CASSTRRLVNEQFF
TRBV11-3	TRBJ1-2	CASSQNSLGGYGYTF
TRBV5-6	TRBJ2-2	CASSLDPWGQNTGELFF
TRBV5-1	TRBJ2-6	CASSGGLAGFLRANVLTF
TRBV6-6	TRBJ2-3	CASSYPNSVDTQYF
TRBV7-2	TRBJ2-3	CASSRIRATDTQYF
TRBV3-1	TRBJ1-2	CASSQSLSQGGGYTF
TRBV9	TRBJ2-1	CASSPRSGRSDEQFF
TRBV12-3/TRBV12-4	TRBJ2-1	CASSFRLAGVEVEQFF
TRBV24-1	TRBJ2-2	CATSDQPGLKNTGELFF
TRBV20-1	TRBJ2-7	CSARASSATYEQYF
TRBV12-3/TRBV12-4	TRBJ2-1	CASIPGLAWNEQFF
TRBV12-3/TRBV12-4	TRBJ1-1	CASGIQGRDTEAFF
TRBV2	TRBJ2-1	CASTGLSGKLGFNEQFF
TRBV5-5	TRBJ2-7	CASSLRLAVTYEQYF
TRBV3-1	TRBJ1-5	CASSSTGHQPQHF
TRBV12-3/TRBV12-4	TRBJ2-3	CASKRTSGFGDTQYF
TRBV6-2/TRBV6-3	TRBJ2-1	CASNIAGGAGKGEQFF
TRBV20-1	TRBJ1-6	CSAALNVENSPLHF
TRBV20-1	TRBJ2-7	CSARFAAGAFEQYF
TRBV10-3	TRBJ1-4	CAISERTYGNEKLFF
TRBV7-2	TRBJ1-2	CASSLEERRYGYTF
TRBV2	TRBJ2-5	CASSPTRQETQYF
TRBV3-1	TRBJ1-6	CASSQGQGRNSPLHF
TRBV28	TRBJ2-7	CASSLSGPSGYEQYF
TRBV20-1	TRBJ2-2	CSARLAGGNGELFF
TRBV5-1	TRBJ2-3	CASSLDVTLKDTQYF
TRBV9	TRBJ1-1	CASSRGHWGTEAFF
TRBV2	TRBJ2-1	CASSELAGGWNEQFF
TRBV6-5	TRBJ1-3	CASSYSNTIYF
TRBV4-1	TRBJ1-1	CASSQAAIRIEAFF
TRBV6-2/TRBV6-3	TRBJ1-1	CASSLGSRRAFF
TRBV11-2	TRBJ1-1	CASSLGPGTNTEAFF
TRBV12-3/TRBV12-4	TRBJ2-1	CASTRRGSGLYNEQFF
TRBV6-5	TRBJ2-7	CASGRWWDEQYF
TRBV6-1	TRBJ2-1	CASSDLTSGIYNEQFF
TRBV6-1	TRBJ1-4	CASSLAHNEKLFF
TRBV4-1	TRBJ1-5	CASSQVPGAHQPQHF
TRBV5-1	TRBJ2-2	CASSFTGSGAPGELFF
TRBV5-6	TRBJ2-5	CASSFNWGGSNQETQYF
TRBV12-3/TRBV12-4	TRBJ2-3	CASSKGSRDPGDTQYF
TRBV29-1	TRBJ2-1	CSVDLTGGNEQFF
TRBV4-1	TRBJ2-1	CASSPHSGTPYNEQFF
TRBV21-1	TRBJ2-1	CASSKRCRGLAGGPSYNEQFF
TRBV5-1	TRBJ1-1	CASSLAGARGDTEAFF
TRBV11-2	TRBJ2-1	CASSLDLYEQFF
TRBV29-1	TRBJ1-1	CSALGGRGILGTEAFF
TRBV12-3/TRBV12-4	TRBJ2-5	CASSLTGSKTQYF